The T cell receptor beta chain under discussion was sequenced for a study of a mutant IDH1 vaccine in newly diagnosed glioma. Study-wide results and limits: Changes to the top peripheral T cell clonotypes appeared unrelated to pseudoprogression.

Profiled with immunoSEQ multiplex PCR; TCRdb holds only in-frame clones, not every one. The data hold 110,000 or so clones, with about nine tenths observed a single time. Sample time point: week 11, during vaccination. Vaccinated patients received 300 ug of mutant IDH1 20-mer peptide per dose, with topical imiquimod. A note on this clone: Its antigen is not identified.

The CDR3 spans 16 residues. V lost 0 bases to trimming and J lost 0 bases, with 10 bases between them. The germline V gene encodes CDR1 SGDLS and CDR2 YYNGEE. This clonotype was sampled from a woman aged 50 to 60 with glioma. This specimen was PBMCs, taken from a glioma patient whose treatment included an IDH1 peptide vaccine. V gene TRBV9 combines with J gene TRBJ2-1; no clear D. The CDR3 protein is CASSVGDASSYNEQFF. The CDR3, as DNA: TGTGCCAGCAGCGTAGGAGATGCTAGCTCCTACAATGAGCAGTTCTTC.